Listed below are T cell receptor beta chains from one sample, sequenced in a study of cytotoxic CD8 clonotypes in ibrutinib-treated CLL. Clones were sequenced by immunoSEQ multiplex PCR, and TCRdb holds only the in-frame ones, with some missing. Found here are hundreds of thousands of clones, under 75% of them singletons; the top ten hold 15% to 19%. The material was PBMCs, obtained after 24 months of ibrutinib treatment. Receptors originate from a human donor with chronic lymphocytic leukemia. The CDR3 runs from the conserved cysteine through the conserved F or W. Clone sizes are given selectively: once, few, many, or a class where the clone is expanded.

clone size: -
V gene: TRBV6-6
CDR3 protein: CASRSYGNTEAFF

clone size: -
V gene: TRBV11-2
CDR3 protein: CASSTGVRQPQHF

clone size: -
V gene: TRBV29-1
CDR3 protein: CSVERTGGETQYF

clone size: -
V gene: TRBV30
CDR3 protein: CAWSSAATNEKLFF

clone size: -
V gene: TRBV7-2
CDR3 protein: CASSLLGNGNQPQHF

clone size: -
V gene: TRBV6-6
CDR3 protein: CASSYETTTGELFF

clone size: -
V gene: TRBV28
CDR3 protein: CASSVTSKREESTDTQYF

clone size: -
V gene: TRBV5-8
CDR3 protein: CANGMGGRTEAFF

clone size: -
V gene: TRBV7-9
CDR3 protein: CASSLPASEEQYF

clone size: -
V gene: TRBV5-6
CDR3 protein: CASSLGGGETQYF

clone size: few
V gene: TRBV28
CDR3 protein: CASSLEASPYGYTF

clone size: -
V gene: TRBV7-2
CDR3 protein: CASSLVRELFF

clone size: -
V gene: TRBV7-6
CDR3 protein: CASSPRPFDEKLFF

clone size: -
V gene: TRBV19
CDR3 protein: CASSITGAYNEQFF

clone size: -
V gene: TRBV5-1
CDR3 protein: CASSPGGQETQYF

clone size: -
V gene: TRBV5-8
CDR3 protein: CASSSGSRVGYTF

clone size: once
V gene: TRBV4-3
CDR3 protein: CASSLTSFQGAGELFF

clone size: -
V gene: TRBV27
CDR3 protein: CASSYKGTYNEQFF

clone size: -
V gene: TRBV27
CDR3 protein: CASSSGQTLSEQYF

clone size: -
V gene: TRBV4-2
CDR3 protein: CASSQDWAYNEQFF

clone size: -
V gene: TRBV9
CDR3 protein: CASSVGRSVPLYEQYF

clone size: -
V gene: TRBV6-5
CDR3 protein: CASSYSIPPGELFF

clone size: -
V gene: TRBV5-1
CDR3 protein: CASSLQTGDTGEQYF

clone size: -
V gene: TRBV15
CDR3 protein: CATSPLAGVTYEQYF

clone size: few
V gene: TRBV12-5
CDR3 protein: CASGLGPDTQYF

clone size: -
V gene: TRBV6-5
CDR3 protein: CASSYLETQYF

clone size: -
V gene: TRBV5-8
CDR3 protein: CASSLSAGGYTF

clone size: -
V gene: TRBV4-2
CDR3 protein: CASSQTGGETQYF

clone size: -
V gene: TRBV5-6
CDR3 protein: CASSLGHETQYF

clone size: -
V gene: TRBV29-1
CDR3 protein: CSVASFGGNTEAFF

clone size: -
V gene: TRBV29-1
CDR3 protein: CSARANEKLFF